What follows are 25 T cell receptor beta chains derived from one specimen sequenced in a study of shared clonotypes between healthy human individuals. Assay: immunoSEQ multiplex PCR; the TCRdb copy retains only in-frame clones and omits some. The sample lists approximately 1.4 million clones; around 98% were seen once. The sample was naive CD4+ T cells sorted from blood. Subset meaning: CD45RA+ positively selected. The receptors come from a man aged 25 to 40 in good health.

V is TRBV5-1 and J is TRBJ1-4, with D possibly TRBD1 on 6 matching bases. V was pared by 0 bases and J by 8 bases, with 14 bases between. Germline lookup yields CDR1 SGHRS and CDR2 YFSETQ. The CDR3 is 15 residues long. This chain's CDR3 is CASSLAARGGEKLFF. As DNA, the CDR3 is TGCGCCAGCAGCTTGGCCGCCAGGGGTGGCGAAAAACTGTTTTTT.

This rearrangement joins TRBV7-2 to TRBJ2-1; 10 positions match TRBD2. The germline CDR1 and CDR2 sequences are SGHTA and FQGNSA. The CDR3 spans 14 residues. The V segment lost 5 bases and the J segment 9 bases; nucleotides outside the gene matches: 7. The CDR3 bases are TGTGCCAGCAGCCGAGCGGGAGGGGGACTTGAGCAGTTCTTC. Its protein product is CASSRAGGGLEQFF.

V and J are TRBV5-1 and TRBJ2-3, with TRBD1 identical over 10 bases. Germline V gene lookup returns CDR1 SGHRS and CDR2 YFSETQ. The CDR3 covers 16 residues. V shed 5 bases and J 1 base; nucleotides not matched to a gene: 7. Here the CDR3 DNA reads TGCGCCAGCAGGGGACAGGGGTTTTGGGGCACAGATACGCAGTATTTT. Translated, it gives CASRGQGFWGTDTQYF. Based on the CDR3 plus reference TRBV5-1 and TRBJ2-3, the full variable domain is KAGVTQTPRYLIKTRGQQVTLSCSPISGHRSVSWYQQTPGQGLQFLFEYFSETQRNKGNFPGRFSGRQFSNSRSEMNVSTLELGDSALYLCASRGQGFWGTDTQYFGPGTRLTVL.

The CDR3 loop reads CASSSSGEGTDTQYF. Written as DNA, the CDR3 is TGTGCCAGCAGCTCAAGTGGTGAAGGCACAGATACGCAGTATTTT. V gene TRBV11-3 combines with J gene TRBJ2-3; the D is unclear. V lost 4 bases, J lost 1 base, and 12 bases lay in between. The CDR3 has 15 amino acids. From germline, CDR1 is SGHNT and CDR2 YENEEA.

The chain has TRBV28 and TRBJ2-7; 8 bases agree with TRBD1. The V and J ends lost 2 bases and 2 bases, in that order; junction bases with no gene match: 17. Germline V gene lookup returns CDR1 MDHEN and CDR2 SYDVKM. The CDR3 is made up of 19 amino acids. In DNA, the CDR3 is TGTGCCAGCAGTTTAGCCCTGGGACAGGCACTAGCACCAACCTACGAGCAGTACTTC. The encoded protein is CASSLALGQALAPTYEQYF.

CDR3 residues: CASSDGLGANVLTF. CDR3 in DNA: TGTGCCAGCAGTGATGGTCTTGGGGCCAACGTCCTGACTTTC. This sequence joins TRBV6-1 and TRBJ2-6; no reliable D call. The CDR3 loop spans 14 amino acids. CDR1 and CDR2 from the germline V gene are MNHNS and SASEGT. V lost 3 bases and J 3 bases, leaving 6 bases between the germline ends.

This clone was seen only once. The CDR3 reads CASSQDLDNAGAFF. CDR3 DNA: TGCGCCAGCAGCCAAGATTTGGACAACGCCGGGGCTTTCTTT. The chain combines TRBV4-3 with TRBJ1-1, with D possibly TRBD1 on 5 matching bases. Trimming took off 0 bases at V and 11 bases at J, with 16 bases between the two ends. The CDR3 is 14 amino acids. Germline V gene lookup returns CDR1 LGHNA and CDR2 YSLEER.

V is TRBV28 and J is TRBJ2-4, with 11 positions matching TRBD2. The CDR3 runs to 17 residues. The germline V gene encodes CDR1 MDHEN and CDR2 SYDVKM. The junction had 9 bases not matched to a gene; V was cut back by 8 bases and J by 0 bases. CDR3 sequence: CASRPSTSGVAKNIQYF. CDR3 sequence (DNA): TGTGCCAGCCGCCCCTCGACTAGCGGGGTAGCCAAAAACATTCAGTACTTC.

This clone was recorded once. The chain recombines TRBV9 with TRBJ2-5, with TRBD1 identical over 7 bases. The V gene's germline CDR1 is SGDLS and CDR2 YYNGEE. The length of the CDR3 is 17 residues. The V and J ends lost 3 bases and 0 bases, in that order; junction bases with no gene match: 11. The CDR3 bases are TGTGCCAGCAGCGCTAGATGGGGACAGAGAAACCAAGAGACCCAGTACTTC. It translates to CASSARWGQRNQETQYF.

The gene calls are TRBV27 and TRBJ1-1; 8 positions agree with TRBD1. This CDR3 region has 15 residues. Per germline, CDR1 MNHEY and CDR2 SMNVEV (reference sequence). V gave up 4 bases and J gave up 2 bases; unmatched junction bases: 6. The CDR3 DNA reads TGTGCCAGCAGTTCTCGGACAGGGAGAAACACTGAAGCTTTCTTT. Residues: CASSSRTGRNTEAFF.

This clone was recorded only once. The chain combines TRBV2 with TRBJ2-7; D is ambiguous. Trimming removed 4 bases from V and 5 bases from J, with 12 bases in between. Germline CDR1 and CDR2: SNHLY and FYNNEI. This CDR3 is 13 amino acids long. CDR3 bases: TGTGCCAGCAGTGCCCGGTTCTTGGACGAGCAGTACTTC. It translates to CASSARFLDEQYF.

The J gene is TRBJ2-1, the V gene TRBV5-1; D is uncertain. Trimming took 4 bases from V and 2 from J, leaving 13 bases between them. Germline V lookup: CDR1 SGHRS, CDR2 YFSETQ. The CDR3 is 15 amino acids. The CDR3 sequence: CASSRTGTTYNEQFF. Here the CDR3 DNA reads TGCGCCAGCAGCAGAACGGGTACTACCTACAATGAGCAGTTCTTC.

The chain recombines TRBV29-1 with TRBJ2-5; TRBD2 agrees at 9 bases. This CDR3 has 12 residues. Germline-derived CDR1 and CDR2 are SQVTM and ANQGSEA. V trimming: 3 bases; J trimming: 5 bases; junction bases outside the gene matches: 1. The CDR3 reads CSVEREGETQYF. The CDR3 DNA is TGCAGCGTTGAGCGGGAGGGGGAGACCCAGTACTTC.

The chain couples TRBV11-3 to TRBJ2-1; TRBD2 agrees at 11 bases. The length of the CDR3 is 15 residues. The germline CDR1 and CDR2 sequences are SGHNT and YENEEA. Trimming took 4 bases from V and 9 from J; bases not matched to a gene: 8. CDR3 protein: CASSSLAGGPTEQFF. CDR3 DNA sequence: TGTGCCAGCAGCTCCTTAGCGGGAGGGCCAACTGAGCAGTTCTTC. The whole variable domain, remainder taken from reference TRBV11-3 and TRBJ2-1, is EAGVVQSPRYKIIEKKQPVAFWCNPISGHNTLYWYLQNLGQGPELLIRYENEEAVDDSQLPKDRFSAERLKGVDSTLKIQPAELGDSAVYLCASSSLAGGPTEQFFGPGTRLTVL.

The J gene is TRBJ1-5, the V gene TRBV27; D call uncertain. This CDR3 contains 16 residues. Germline lookup yields CDR1 MNHEY and CDR2 SMNVEV (reference sequence). The germline V and J ends were trimmed by 1 base and 2 bases, with 12 bases remaining between them. In DNA form, the CDR3 reads TGTGCCAGCAGTTTATTATCTGGGCTTGGCAATCAGCCCCAGCATTTT. It is translated as CASSLLSGLGNQPQHF.

The chain recombines TRBV5-4 with TRBJ2-1, with TRBD2 identical over 12 bases. The CDR3 runs to 16 residues. CDR1 and CDR2 (germline): SGHNT, YYREEE (reference sequence). The junction had 3 bases not matched to a gene; V was cut back by 1 base and J by 4 bases. CDR3 sequence (DNA): TGTGCCAGCAGCTTGAGCACTAGCGGGAGGTACAATGAGCAGTTCTTC. Its translation is CASSLSTSGRYNEQFF.

The chain joins TRBV18 to TRBJ1-1; weak D call: TRBD1 (6 bases). This CDR3 is built from 13 residues. Germline CDR1 and CDR2: KGHSH and LQKENI. V shed 5 bases and J shed 4 bases, with 11 bases lying between them. The CDR3 region is CASSEDRVTEAFF. The CDR3 nucleotides are TGTGCCAGCTCAGAGGACAGAGTCACTGAAGCTTTCTTT.

The chain combines TRBV14 with TRBJ2-3, with D unclear. The CDR3 length is 15 residues. The V end lost 0 bases, the J end lost 3 bases, and 10 bases lay between the germline ends. Germline CDR1 is SGHDN and CDR2 is FVKESK. CDR3 region: CASSQDILVTDTQYF. DNA for the CDR3: TGTGCCAGCAGCCAAGATATATTGGTAACAGATACGCAGTATTTT.

The chain employs TRBV11-3 and TRBJ2-5; the D gene could be TRBD1 or TRBD2 (5 bases each). CDR3 size: 13 residues. Trimming stripped 5 bases from V and 3 bases from J, with 10 bases between. Germline CDR1 SGHNT, CDR2 YENEEA. The DNA for the CDR3 is TGTGCCAGCAGCCCCGGGACGGAAGAGACCCAGTACTTC. Residues: CASSPGTEETQYF. Full variable domain (rest looked up from reference TRBV11-3 and TRBJ2-5): EAGVVQSPRYKIIEKKQPVAFWCNPISGHNTLYWYLQNLGQGPELLIRYENEEAVDDSQLPKDRFSAERLKGVDSTLKIQPAELGDSAVYLCASSPGTEETQYFGPGTRLLVL.

The rearrangement links TRBV2 to TRBJ1-4; D ambiguous. The CDR3 has 14 residues. Trimming left V 2 bases short and J 2 bases short, with 6 bases between. Per germline, CDR1 SNHLY and CDR2 FYNNEI. CDR3 DNA: TGTGCCAGCAGTGAATGGCAGACTAATGAAAAACTGTTTTTT. The encoded protein is CASSEWQTNEKLFF.

The gene calls are TRBV15 and TRBJ1-3; D is perhaps TRBD1 (6 bases). V was shortened by 4 bases and J by 8 bases, with 15 bases between the two germline ends. The germline CDR1 and CDR2 sequences are LNHNV and YYDKDF (reference sequence). The CDR3 is 14 residues long. CDR3 in amino acids: CATSKTGTTDTIYF. The CDR3 nucleotides are TGTGCCACCAGCAAGACGGGGACAACTGACACCATATATTTT.

V is TRBV6-5 and J is TRBJ2-1; 13 nucleotides agree with TRBD2. The germline V gene encodes CDR1 MNHEY and CDR2 SVGAGI. The CDR3 consists of 16 residues. J gave up 7 bases and V 4 bases, and 7 bases lay outside the gene matches. For the CDR3, the DNA is TGTGCCAGCAGTTCGATCGGACTAGCGGGAGCTAATGAGCAGTTCTTC. It codes for CASSSIGLAGANEQFF.

The chain has TRBV7-6 and TRBJ1-5; D call uncertain. Trimming took 5 bases from V and 5 from J, leaving 13 bases between them. Germline V gene sequence: CDR1 SGHVS, CDR2 FNYEAQ. The CDR3 is 14 residues long. The DNA for the CDR3 is TGTGCCAGCAGCCCCAGACTCGGGGATCAGCCCCAGCATTTT. Encoded protein: CASSPRLGDQPQHF.

To note about this clone: One end of the junction does not line up with germline, which may come from a read error. The chain carries TRBV7-7 and TRBJ2-5; no clear D gene. There are 15 residues in the CDR3. Germline V CDR1 and CDR2: SSHAT, FNYEAQ (reference sequence). CDR3 loop: CASSLAGRKGETQYF. In DNA, the CDR3 is TGTGCTAGCAGCTTAGCAGGCCGGAAAGGAGAGACCCAGTACTTC.

The chain couples TRBV27 to TRBJ2-7; TRBD2 matches at 11 bases. This CDR3 contains 17 residues. CDR1 is MNHEY, CDR2 SMNVEV, per germline (reference sequence). Germline trimming cut 4 bases from V and 2 bases from J; bases unmatched to any gene: 10. Here the CDR3 DNA reads TGTGCCAGCAGTTCCCTATTCCGACTAGCGGGAACCTACGAGCAGTACTTC. Amino acids: CASSSLFRLAGTYEQYF.